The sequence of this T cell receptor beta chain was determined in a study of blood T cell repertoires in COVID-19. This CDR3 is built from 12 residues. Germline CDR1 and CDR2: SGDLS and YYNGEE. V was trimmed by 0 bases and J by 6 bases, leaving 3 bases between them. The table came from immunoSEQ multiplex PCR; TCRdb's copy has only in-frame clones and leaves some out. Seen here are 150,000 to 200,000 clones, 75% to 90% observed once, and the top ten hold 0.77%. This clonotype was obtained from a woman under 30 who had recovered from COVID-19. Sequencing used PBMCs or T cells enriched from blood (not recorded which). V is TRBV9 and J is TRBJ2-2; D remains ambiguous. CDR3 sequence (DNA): TGTGCCAGCAGCGTAGCTCCCGGGGAGCTGTTTTTT. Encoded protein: CASSVAPGELFF.